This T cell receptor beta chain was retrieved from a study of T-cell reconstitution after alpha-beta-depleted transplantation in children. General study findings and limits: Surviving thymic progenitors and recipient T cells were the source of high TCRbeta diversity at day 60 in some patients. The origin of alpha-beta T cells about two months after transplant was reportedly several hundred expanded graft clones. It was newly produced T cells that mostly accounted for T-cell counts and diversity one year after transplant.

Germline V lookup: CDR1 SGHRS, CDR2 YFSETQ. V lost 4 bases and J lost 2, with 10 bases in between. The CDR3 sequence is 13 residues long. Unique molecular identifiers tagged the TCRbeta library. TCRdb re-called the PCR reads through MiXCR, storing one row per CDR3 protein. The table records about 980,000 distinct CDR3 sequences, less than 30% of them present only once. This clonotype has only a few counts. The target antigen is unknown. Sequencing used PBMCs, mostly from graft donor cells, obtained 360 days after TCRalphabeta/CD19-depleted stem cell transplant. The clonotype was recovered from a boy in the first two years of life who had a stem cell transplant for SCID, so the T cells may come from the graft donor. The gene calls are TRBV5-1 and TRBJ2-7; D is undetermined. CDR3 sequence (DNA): TGCGCCAGCAGCCCACCGTTTACCTACGAGCAGTACTTC. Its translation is CASSPPFTYEQYF.